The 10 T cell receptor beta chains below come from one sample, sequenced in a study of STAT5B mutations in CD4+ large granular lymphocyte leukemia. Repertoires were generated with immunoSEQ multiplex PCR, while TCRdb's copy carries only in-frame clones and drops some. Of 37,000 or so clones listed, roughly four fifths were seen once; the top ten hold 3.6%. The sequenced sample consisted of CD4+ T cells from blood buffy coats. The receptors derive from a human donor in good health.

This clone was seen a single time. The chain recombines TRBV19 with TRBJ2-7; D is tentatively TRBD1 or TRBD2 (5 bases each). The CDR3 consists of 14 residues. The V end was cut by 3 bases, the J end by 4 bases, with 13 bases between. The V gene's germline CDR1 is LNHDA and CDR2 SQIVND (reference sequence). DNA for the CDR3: TGTGCCAGTAGTATGGGTCTGGGACCATACGAGCAGTACTTC. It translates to CASSMGLGPYEQYF. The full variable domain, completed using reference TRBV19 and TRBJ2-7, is DGGITQSPKYLFRKEGQNVTLSCEQNLNHDAMYWYRQDPGQGLRLIYYSQIVNDFQKGDIAEGYSVSREKKESFPLTVTSAQKNPTAFYLCASSMGLGPYEQYFGPGTRLTVT.

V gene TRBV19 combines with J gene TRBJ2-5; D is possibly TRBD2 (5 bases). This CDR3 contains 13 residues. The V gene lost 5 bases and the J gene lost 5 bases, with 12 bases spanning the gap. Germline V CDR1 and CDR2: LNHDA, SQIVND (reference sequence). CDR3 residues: CASSRGSAETQYF. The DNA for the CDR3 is TGTGCCAGTAGTCGGGGTTCAGCCGAGACCCAGTACTTC.

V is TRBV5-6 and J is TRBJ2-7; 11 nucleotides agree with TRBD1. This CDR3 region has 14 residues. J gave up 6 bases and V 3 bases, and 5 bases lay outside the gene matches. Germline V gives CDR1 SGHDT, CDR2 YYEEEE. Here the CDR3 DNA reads TGTGCCAGCAGCTACGGGACAGGGGGGAGCGAGCAGTACTTC. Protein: CASSYGTGGSEQYF.

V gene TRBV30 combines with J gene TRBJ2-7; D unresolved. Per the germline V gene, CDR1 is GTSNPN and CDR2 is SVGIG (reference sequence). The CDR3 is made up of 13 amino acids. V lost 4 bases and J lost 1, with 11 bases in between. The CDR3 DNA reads TGTGCCTGGAATTTTCAGAGTTCCTACGAGCAGTACTTC. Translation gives CAWNFQSSYEQYF.

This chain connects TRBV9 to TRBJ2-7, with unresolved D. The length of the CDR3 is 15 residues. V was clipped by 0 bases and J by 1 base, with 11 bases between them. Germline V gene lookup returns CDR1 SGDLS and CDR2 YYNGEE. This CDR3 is CASSVGWKGSYEQYF. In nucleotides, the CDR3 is TGTGCCAGCAGCGTAGGATGGAAAGGGTCCTACGAGCAGTACTTC.

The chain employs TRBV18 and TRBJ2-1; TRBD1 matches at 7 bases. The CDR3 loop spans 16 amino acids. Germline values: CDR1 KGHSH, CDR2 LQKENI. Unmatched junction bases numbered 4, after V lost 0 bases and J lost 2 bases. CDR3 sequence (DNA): TGTGCCAGCTCACCACCGGGACAGCCTACCTACAATGAGCAGTTCTTC. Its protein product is CASSPPGQPTYNEQFF.

The DNA of the CDR3 is TGTGCCAGCAGTTCGCACTCCGGGACAGGGAGGGGCTCCTACGAGCAGTACTTC. Residues: CASSSHSGTGRGSYEQYF. The chain links TRBV28 to TRBJ2-7; 9 bases are shared with TRBD1. Germline V gene lookup returns CDR1 MDHEN and CDR2 SYDVKM. J was trimmed by 0 bases and V by 4 bases; bases with no gene match: 13. The CDR3 loop spans 18 amino acids. Using reference TRBV28 and TRBJ2-7 for the parts outside the CDR3, the full variable domain is DVKVTQSSRYLVKRTGEKVFLECVQDMDHENMFWYRQDPGLGLRLIYFSYDVKMKEKGDIPEGYSVSREKKERFSLILESASTNQTSMYLCASSSHSGTGRGSYEQYFGPGTRLTVT.

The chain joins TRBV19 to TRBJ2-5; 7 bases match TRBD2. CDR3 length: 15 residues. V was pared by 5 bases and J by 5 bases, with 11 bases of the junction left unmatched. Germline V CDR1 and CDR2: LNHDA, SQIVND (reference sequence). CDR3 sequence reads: CASSPVWGGLETQYF. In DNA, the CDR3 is TGTGCCAGTAGTCCCGTGTGGGGGGGTTTGGAGACCCAGTACTTC.

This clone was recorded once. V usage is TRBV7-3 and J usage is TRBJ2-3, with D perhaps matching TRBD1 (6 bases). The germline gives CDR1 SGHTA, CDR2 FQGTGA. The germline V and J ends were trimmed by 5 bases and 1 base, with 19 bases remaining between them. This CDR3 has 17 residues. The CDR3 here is CASSLHWKGVGTDTQYF. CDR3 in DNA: TGTGCCAGCAGCCTACACTGGAAGGGGGTCGGCACAGATACGCAGTATTTT.

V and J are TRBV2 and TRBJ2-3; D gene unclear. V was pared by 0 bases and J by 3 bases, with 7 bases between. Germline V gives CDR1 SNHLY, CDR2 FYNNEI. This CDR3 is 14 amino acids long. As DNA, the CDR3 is TGTGCCAGCAGTGAAGCAGGCCTGACAGATACGCAGTATTTT. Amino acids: CASSEAGLTDTQYF.